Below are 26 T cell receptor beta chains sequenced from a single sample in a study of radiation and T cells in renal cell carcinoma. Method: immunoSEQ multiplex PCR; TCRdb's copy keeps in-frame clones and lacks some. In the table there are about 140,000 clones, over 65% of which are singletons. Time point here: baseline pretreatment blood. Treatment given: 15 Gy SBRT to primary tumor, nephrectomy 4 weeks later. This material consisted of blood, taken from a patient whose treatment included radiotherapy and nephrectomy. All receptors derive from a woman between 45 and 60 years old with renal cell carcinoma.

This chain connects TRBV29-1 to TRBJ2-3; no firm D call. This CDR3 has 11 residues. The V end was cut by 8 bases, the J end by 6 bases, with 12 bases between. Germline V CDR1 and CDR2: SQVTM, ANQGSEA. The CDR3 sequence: CSSQGLDTQYF. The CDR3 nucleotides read TGCAGCTCGCAAGGATTGGATACGCAGTATTTT.

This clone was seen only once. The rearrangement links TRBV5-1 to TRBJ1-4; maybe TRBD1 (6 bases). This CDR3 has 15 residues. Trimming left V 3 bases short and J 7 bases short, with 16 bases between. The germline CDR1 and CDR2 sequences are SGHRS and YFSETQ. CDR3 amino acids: CASSSGTPGAEKLFF. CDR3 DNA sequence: TGCGCCAGCAGCTCGGGGACACCCGGGGCTGAAAAACTGTTTTTT.

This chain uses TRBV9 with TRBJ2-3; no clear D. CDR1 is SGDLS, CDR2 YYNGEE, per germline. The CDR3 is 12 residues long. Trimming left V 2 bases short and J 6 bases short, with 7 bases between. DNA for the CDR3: TGTGCCAGCAGCGTTGACGAGGATACGCAGTATTTT. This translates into CASSVDEDTQYF.

CDR3 DNA: TGTGCCAGCAGCCAAATTAGGGCGGGCAGGGGTAATGAAAAACTGTTTTTT. Translation gives CASSQIRAGRGNEKLFF. The V and J genes are TRBV4-2 and TRBJ1-4, with a weak D call TRBD1 (6 bases). V lost 2 bases and J 4 bases, leaving 17 bases between the germline ends. CDR3 size: 17 residues. The germline CDR1 and CDR2 sequences are LGHNA and YNFKEQ.

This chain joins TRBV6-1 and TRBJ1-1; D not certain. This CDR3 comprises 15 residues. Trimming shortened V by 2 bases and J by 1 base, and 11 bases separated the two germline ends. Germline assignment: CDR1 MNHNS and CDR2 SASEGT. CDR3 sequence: CASSENSHPNTEAFF. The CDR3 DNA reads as TGTGCCAGCAGTGAAAACAGCCATCCGAACACTGAAGCTTTCTTT.

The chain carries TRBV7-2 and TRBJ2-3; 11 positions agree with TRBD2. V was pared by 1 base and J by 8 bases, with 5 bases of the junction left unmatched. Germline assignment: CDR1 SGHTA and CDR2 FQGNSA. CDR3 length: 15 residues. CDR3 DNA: TGTGCCAGCAGCTTAGGGACTAGCGGGTACTCTACGCAGTATTTT. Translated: CASSLGTSGYSTQYF. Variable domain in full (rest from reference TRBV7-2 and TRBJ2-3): GAGVSQSPSNKVTEKGKDVELRCDPISGHTALYWYRQSLGQGLEFLIYFQGNSAPDKSGLPSDRFSAERTGGSVSTLTIQRTQQEDSAVYLCASSLGTSGYSTQYFGPGTRLTVL.

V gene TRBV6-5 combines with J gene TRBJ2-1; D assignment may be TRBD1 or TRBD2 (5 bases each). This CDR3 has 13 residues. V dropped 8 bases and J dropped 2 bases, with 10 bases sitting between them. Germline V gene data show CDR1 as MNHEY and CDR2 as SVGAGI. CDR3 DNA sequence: TGTGCCAGCGCCGGGGACGCCTACAATGAGCAGTTCTTC. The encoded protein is CASAGDAYNEQFF.

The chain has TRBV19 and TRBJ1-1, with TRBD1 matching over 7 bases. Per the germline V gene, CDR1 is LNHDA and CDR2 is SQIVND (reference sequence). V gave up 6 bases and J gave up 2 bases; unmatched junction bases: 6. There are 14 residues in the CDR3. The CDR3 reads CASRIQGTNTEAFF. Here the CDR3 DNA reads TGTGCCAGTAGGATACAGGGGACCAACACTGAAGCTTTCTTT.

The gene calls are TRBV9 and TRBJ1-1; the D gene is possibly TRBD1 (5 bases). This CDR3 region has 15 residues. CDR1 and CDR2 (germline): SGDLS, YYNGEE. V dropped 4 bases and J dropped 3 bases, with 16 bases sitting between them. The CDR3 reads CASSFGTFVDTEAFF. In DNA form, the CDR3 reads TGTGCCAGCAGCTTTGGGACCTTCGTGGACACTGAAGCTTTCTTT.

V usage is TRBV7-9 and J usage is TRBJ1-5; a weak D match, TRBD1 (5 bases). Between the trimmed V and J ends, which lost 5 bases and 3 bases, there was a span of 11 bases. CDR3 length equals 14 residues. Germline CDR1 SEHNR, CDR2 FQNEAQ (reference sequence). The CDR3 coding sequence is TGTGCCAGCAGCGTAGGGGTGGACAATCAGCCCCAGCATTTT. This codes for CASSVGVDNQPQHF.

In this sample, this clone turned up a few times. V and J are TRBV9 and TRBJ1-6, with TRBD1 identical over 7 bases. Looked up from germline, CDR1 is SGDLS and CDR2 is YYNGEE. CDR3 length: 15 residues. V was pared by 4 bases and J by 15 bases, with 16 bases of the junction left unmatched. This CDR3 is CASSPAGTAKGHLHF. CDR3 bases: TGTGCCAGCAGCCCCGCCGGGACAGCGAAGGGGCACCTCCACTTT.

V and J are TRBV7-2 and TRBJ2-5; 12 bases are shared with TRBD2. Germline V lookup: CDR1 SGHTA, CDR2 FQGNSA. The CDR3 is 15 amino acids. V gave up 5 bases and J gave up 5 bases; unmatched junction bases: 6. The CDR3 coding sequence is TGTGCCAGCAGCAATCGACTAGCGGGGGTGGAGACCCAGTACTTC. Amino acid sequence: CASSNRLAGVETQYF.

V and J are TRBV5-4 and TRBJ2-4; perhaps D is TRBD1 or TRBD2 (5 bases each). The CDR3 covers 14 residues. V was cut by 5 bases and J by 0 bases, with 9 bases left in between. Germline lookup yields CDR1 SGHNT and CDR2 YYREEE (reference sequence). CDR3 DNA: TGTGCCAGCAGTCGGGACGCAGCCAAAAACATTCAGTACTTC. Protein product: CASSRDAAKNIQYF.

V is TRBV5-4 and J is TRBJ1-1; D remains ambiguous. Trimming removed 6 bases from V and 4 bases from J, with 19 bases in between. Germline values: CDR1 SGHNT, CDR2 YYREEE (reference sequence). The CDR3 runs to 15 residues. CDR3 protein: CASTALPVRGTEAFF. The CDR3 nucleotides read TGTGCCAGCACCGCCCTTCCGGTTCGTGGCACTGAAGCTTTCTTT.

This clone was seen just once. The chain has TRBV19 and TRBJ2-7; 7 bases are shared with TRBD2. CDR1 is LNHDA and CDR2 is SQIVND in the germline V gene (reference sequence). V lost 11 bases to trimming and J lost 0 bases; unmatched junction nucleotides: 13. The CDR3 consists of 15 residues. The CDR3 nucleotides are TGTGCCTCCACATATTCTGCGGGAGCCTCCTACGAGCAGTACTTC. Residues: CASTYSAGASYEQYF. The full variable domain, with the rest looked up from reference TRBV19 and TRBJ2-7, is DGGITQSPKYLFRKEGQNVTLSCEQNLNHDAMYWYRQDPGQGLRLIYYSQIVNDFQKGDIAEGYSVSREKKESFPLTVTSAQKNPTAFYLCASTYSAGASYEQYFGPGTRLTVT.

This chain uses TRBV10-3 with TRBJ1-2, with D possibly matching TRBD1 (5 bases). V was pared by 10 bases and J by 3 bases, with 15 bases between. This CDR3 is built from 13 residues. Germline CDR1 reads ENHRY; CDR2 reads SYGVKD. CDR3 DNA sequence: TGTGCCACCTCTCCGCGAGGGGACTATGGCTACACCTTC. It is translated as CATSPRGDYGYTF.

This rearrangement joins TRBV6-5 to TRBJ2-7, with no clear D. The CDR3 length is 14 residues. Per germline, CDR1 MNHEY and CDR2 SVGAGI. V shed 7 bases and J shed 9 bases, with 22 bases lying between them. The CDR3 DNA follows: TGTGCCAGCACCCTGAACGGTCTCGACTCCATGCAGTACTTC. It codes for CASTLNGLDSMQYF.

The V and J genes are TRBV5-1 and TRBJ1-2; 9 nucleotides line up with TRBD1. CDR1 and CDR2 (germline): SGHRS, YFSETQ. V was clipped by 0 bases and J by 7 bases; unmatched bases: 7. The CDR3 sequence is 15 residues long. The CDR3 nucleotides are TGCGCCAGCAGCTTGGAGCTTACAGGGGGCCGTGGCTACACCTTC. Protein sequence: CASSLELTGGRGYTF.

The CDR3 is CASNDRDRSYGYTF. The CDR3 coding sequence is TGTGCCAGCAACGACCGGGACAGGTCCTATGGCTACACCTTC. The chain combines TRBV6-6 with TRBJ1-2, with 8 nucleotides matching TRBD1. Unmatched junction bases numbered 8, after V lost 7 bases and J lost 4 bases. The CDR3 runs 14 residues. CDR1 is MNHNY, CDR2 SVGAGI, per germline (reference sequence).

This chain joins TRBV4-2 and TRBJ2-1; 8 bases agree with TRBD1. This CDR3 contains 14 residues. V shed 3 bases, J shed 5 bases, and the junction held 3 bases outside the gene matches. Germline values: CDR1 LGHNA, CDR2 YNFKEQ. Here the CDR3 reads CASSQGQADNEQFF. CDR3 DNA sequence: TGTGCCAGCAGCCAGGGACAGGCTGACAATGAGCAGTTCTTC.

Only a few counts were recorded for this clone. The CDR3 region is CASSRTARFVEQYF. CDR3 DNA: TGTGCCAGCTCCCGGACAGCTCGGTTTGTGGAGCAGTACTTC. This chain uses TRBV6-5 with TRBJ2-7; possibly TRBD1 for D (6 bases). Trimming pared 8 bases from V and 7 bases from J, leaving 21 bases between. This CDR3 contains 14 residues. Germline lookup yields CDR1 MNHEY and CDR2 SVGAGI.

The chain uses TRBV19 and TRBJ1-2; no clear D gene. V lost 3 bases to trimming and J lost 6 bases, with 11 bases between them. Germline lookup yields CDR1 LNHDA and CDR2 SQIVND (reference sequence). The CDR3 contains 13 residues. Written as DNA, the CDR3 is TGTGCCAGTAGTATCAACGTGGTCAATGGCTACACCTTC. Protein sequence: CASSINVVNGYTF.

In DNA, the CDR3 is TGTGCCAGCAGCCAAGAGGGGACAGGGAACACTGAAGCTTTCTTT. It translates to CASSQEGTGNTEAFF. The chain links TRBV4-2 to TRBJ1-1; 8 nucleotides align to TRBD1. J was trimmed by 1 base and V by 0 bases; bases with no gene match: 1. This CDR3 has 15 residues. Germline V gene lookup returns CDR1 LGHNA and CDR2 YNFKEQ.

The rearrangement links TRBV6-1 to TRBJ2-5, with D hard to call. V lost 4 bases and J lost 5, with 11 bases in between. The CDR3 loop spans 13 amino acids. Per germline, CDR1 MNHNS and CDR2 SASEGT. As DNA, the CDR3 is TGTGCCAGCAGTGTGTCCTTGTGGGAGACCCAGTACTTC. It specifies CASSVSLWETQYF.

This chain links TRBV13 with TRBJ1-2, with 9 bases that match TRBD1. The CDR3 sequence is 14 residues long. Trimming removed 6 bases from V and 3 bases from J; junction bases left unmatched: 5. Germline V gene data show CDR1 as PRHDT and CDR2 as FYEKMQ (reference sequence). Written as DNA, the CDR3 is TGTGCCAGCAGATTACAGGGGGCAGACTATGGCTACACCTTC. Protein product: CASRLQGADYGYTF.

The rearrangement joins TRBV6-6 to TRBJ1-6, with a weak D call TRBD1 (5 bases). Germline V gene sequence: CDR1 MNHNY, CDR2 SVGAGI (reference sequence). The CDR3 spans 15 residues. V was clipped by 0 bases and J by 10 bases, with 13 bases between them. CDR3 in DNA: TGTGCCAGCAGTTACTCGCCAGGGAAGGGATCACCCCTCCACTTT. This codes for CASSYSPGKGSPLHF.